The rows below give T cell receptor beta chains drawn from one sample of a study of human CD8 memory T cell subsets. Reanalyzing the 5' RACE reads, TCRdb keeps one entry per CDR3 protein, without DNA. Its table records several thousand distinct CDR3 sequences. Sequences were obtained from CD8+ T cells from PBMCs. The source is a human donor in good health. The CDR3 runs from the conserved cysteine through the conserved F or W. The size entry is marked missing in some rows and otherwise reads once, few, many or a size class.

-,TRBV7-2,TRBJ1-5,CASSMAHSNQPQHF
-,TRBV27,TRBJ2-1,CASSGDLSGNSYNEQFF
-,TRBV7-2,TRBJ2-5,CASSFTSETQYF
-,TRBV12-3/TRBV12-4,TRBJ2-1,CASMPGLAGDPYNEQFF
medium-sized,TRBV7-2,TRBJ1-2,CASSLTGQGKFGYTF
medium-sized,TRBV7-3,TRBJ2-1,CASSTHSQGEQFF
-,TRBV2,TRBJ2-1,CASSGRQGYNEQFF
-,TRBV28,TRBJ2-5,CASSNSGQETQYF
medium-sized,TRBV11-2,TRBJ2-2,CASSPRTGNTGELFF
-,TRBV28,TRBJ1-6,CASSLRIRQGSKNSPLHF
-,TRBV20-1,TRBJ1-5,CSARDLGGENQPQHF
-,TRBV29-1,TRBJ1-1,CSVEEGKGRGSTEAFF
-,TRBV20-1,TRBJ2-3,CSTKTGHSTDTQYF
-,TRBV19,TRBJ1-1,CASKPGTGWPEAFF
-,TRBV3-1,TRBJ2-7,CASSQDEGSGCEQYF
-,TRBV7-6,TRBJ2-3,CATGGEGPSDTQYF
medium-sized,TRBV7-6,TRBJ2-1,CASSPGGLLDEQFF
medium-sized,TRBV29-1,TRBJ1-2,CSVEDQVGIDYGYTF
-,TRBV5-4,TRBJ2-1,CASTGGNEQFF
medium-sized,TRBV7-8,TRBJ1-5,CASSFAPGQGSYSNQPQHF
-,TRBV6-2/TRBV6-3,TRBJ1-4,CASSYRINEKLFF
-,TRBV4-2,TRBJ2-1,CASSDQRGGRGDEQFF
-,TRBV2,TRBJ2-1,CASSEEGHDWNNEQFF
-,TRBV6-2/TRBV6-3,TRBJ2-7,CASSQSPRGAYEQYF
-,TRBV6-2/TRBV6-3,TRBJ1-1,CASRITGGGTEAFF
-,TRBV15,TRBJ1-5,CATSRENQPQHF
-,TRBV5-1,TRBJ2-3,CASRERGRAADTQYF
medium-sized,TRBV29-1,TRBJ2-2,CSVLKGTNTGELFF
-,TRBV4-3,TRBJ1-4,CASSQERSGTNEKLFF
medium-sized,TRBV29-1,TRBJ1-2,CSGGDSYGYTF
-,TRBV4-1,TRBJ2-1,CASSLPPSGNYNEQFF
medium-sized,TRBV7-2,TRBJ1-1,CASSLSVNTEAFF
-,TRBV7-3,TRBJ2-3,CASSLKAPTDTQYF
-,TRBV5-1,TRBJ1-1,CASSAYGWGNTEAFF
-,TRBV14,TRBJ2-7,CASSQGPSGVSYEQYF